The next 3 T cell receptor beta chains were all read from a single sample in a study of post-analysis software for immune sequencing data. TCR beta cDNA libraries included unique molecular identifiers. TCRdb called the PCR reads again in MiXCR, with one record for every CDR3 protein. The sample gives roughly 870,000 distinct CDR3 sequences, 53% of which show up once; 4.6% is in the top ten. Their specific antigens are unknown. Study findings and constraints: About five TRBV segments were more frequent in patients than controls; TRBV5-6, TRBV5-1 and TRBV20-1 belonged to this group.

The source material was blood. These receptors were taken from a girl aged 10-17 years with multiple sclerosis.

This clonotype was seen only a few times. V gene TRBV25-1 combines with J gene TRBJ1-1, with TRBD1 matching 10 bases. V gave up 4 bases and J gave up 7 bases; unmatched junction bases: 12. The CDR3 spans 16 residues. Germline V gives CDR1 MGHDK, CDR2 SYGVNS. Here the CDR3 reads CASSGARGTGAIEAFF. CDR3 bases: TGTGCCAGCAGTGGGGCCCGCGGGACAGGGGCGATTGAAGCTTTCTTT.

The V and J genes are TRBV20-1 and TRBJ1-2; no reliable D call. The CDR3 has 11 residues. Germline CDR1 is DFQATT and CDR2 is SNEGSKA (reference sequence). The V end was cut by 5 bases, the J end by 4 bases, with 8 bases between. The CDR3 spells CSAPGVYGYTF. The CDR3 nucleotides are TGCAGTGCTCCAGGTGTCTATGGCTACACCTTC.

The chain combines TRBV5-6 with TRBJ2-5, with D possibly being TRBD1 (7 bases). The CDR3 has 15 amino acids. Germline V gene data show CDR1 as SGHDT and CDR2 as YYEEEE. V was clipped by 4 bases and J by 5 bases, with 18 bases between them. CDR3 sequence: CASSVYRGGRETQYF. In DNA form, the CDR3 reads TGTGCCAGCAGCGTGTACAGGGGTGGGAGGGAGACCCAGTACTTC.